Listed below are T cell receptor beta chains from one sample, sequenced in a study of blood T cell repertoires in COVID-19. The protocol was immunoSEQ multiplex PCR, while the TCRdb copy is restricted to in-frame clones and leaves out a portion. The data hold about 33,000 clones, with approximately 82% observed a single time. Sequencing input: peripheral blood. The receptors were gathered from a human donor in a cohort sampled during active COVID-19. Both conserved end residues are part of each CDR3. A D gene is named only where the DNA matches it firmly. Part of the rows lack a size; the others show once, few, many or a class for expanded clones.

D: TRBD2; V: TRBV28; length: 15; size: NA; J: TRBJ2-7; CDR3: CASSLGSSGGGEQYF; DNA: TGTGCCAGCAGTTTAGGGTCTAGCGGGGGTGGTGAGCAGTACTTC
D: NA; V: TRBV7-2; length: 17; size: once; J: TRBJ1-3; CDR3: CASSLGLATLSGNTIYF; DNA: TGTGCCAGCAGCTTAGGGCTGGCCACCCTCTCTGGAAACACCATATATTTT
D: NA; V: TRBV9; length: 13; size: NA; J: TRBJ2-3; CDR3: CASSLQGTDTQYF; DNA: TGTGCCAGCAGCTTACAGGGTACAGATACGCAGTATTTT
D: NA; V: TRBV14; length: 18; size: few; J: TRBJ1-4; CDR3: CASSQDSAGFATNEKLFF; DNA: TGTGCCAGCAGCCAAGATTCGGCGGGTTTCGCAACTAATGAAAAACTGTTTTTT
D: TRBD1; V: TRBV28; length: 15; size: NA; J: TRBJ2-7; CDR3: CASALWGQGFYEQYF; DNA: TGTGCCAGCGCCCTTTGGGGACAGGGGTTCTACGAGCAGTACTTC
D: NA; V: TRBV10-1; length: 15; size: few; J: TRBJ2-7; CDR3: CASSERTSSSYEQYF; DNA: TGCGCCAGCAGTGAGAGGACTTCCAGCTCCTACGAGCAGTACTTC
D: NA; V: TRBV28; length: 16; size: NA; J: TRBJ1-2; CDR3: CASSSARRGINYGYTF; DNA: TGTGCCAGCAGTTCGGCGCGCCGCGGGATCAACTATGGCTACACCTTC
D: TRBD1; V: TRBV2; length: 15; size: NA; J: TRBJ2-2; CDR3: CASSTPAGGTGELFF; DNA: TGTGCCAGCAGTACCCCGGCAGGGGGAACCGGGGAGCTGTTTTTT
D: TRBD1; V: TRBV2; length: 12; size: NA; J: TRBJ1-1; CDR3: CASLDGTVEAFF; DNA: TGTGCCAGCCTTGATGGGACAGTTGAAGCTTTCTTT
D: NA; V: TRBV12-3/TRBV12-4; length: 11; size: NA; J: TRBJ1-1; CDR3: CASSSNTEAFF; DNA: TGTGCCAGCAGTTCTAACACTGAAGCTTTCTTT
D: NA; V: TRBV6-5; length: 13; size: NA; J: TRBJ1-1; CDR3: CASGNQGRAEAFF; DNA: TGTGCCAGCGGTAATCAGGGGCGGGCTGAAGCTTTCTTT
D: TRBD1; V: TRBV25-1; length: 16; size: NA; J: TRBJ2-5; CDR3: CASSAPWGQDEETQYF; DNA: TGTGCCAGCAGTGCGCCCTGGGGACAGGACGAAGAGACCCAGTACTTC
D: NA; V: TRBV9; length: 18; size: NA; J: TRBJ2-3; CDR3: CASSVAPVPKNSTDTQYF; DNA: TGTGCCAGCAGCGTAGCCCCGGTCCCAAAAAATAGCACAGATACGCAGTATTTT
D: NA; V: TRBV10-1; length: 11; size: few; J: TRBJ2-5; CDR3: CSPEVQETQYF; DNA: TGCTCTCCGGAGGTACAAGAGACCCAGTACTTC
D: TRBD1; V: TRBV28; length: 14; size: NA; J: TRBJ1-1; CDR3: CASSWTGMNTEAFF; DNA: TGTGCCAGCAGTTGGACAGGGATGAACACTGAAGCTTTCTTT
D: NA; V: TRBV6-5; length: 14; size: NA; J: TRBJ1-2; CDR3: CASSLDRANYGYTF; DNA: TGTGCCAGCAGCCTCGACAGAGCTAACTATGGCTACACCTTC
D: NA; V: TRBV10-3; length: 13; size: few; J: TRBJ2-7; CDR3: CAISDNTPGEQYF; DNA: TGTGCCATCAGTGATAACACCCCCGGGGAGCAGTACTTC
D: NA; V: TRBV2; length: 13; size: NA; J: TRBJ2-1; CDR3: CASSQDTYNEQFF; DNA: TGTGCCAGCAGTCAGGATACCTACAATGAGCAGTTCTTC
D: NA; V: TRBV3-1/TRBV3-2; length: 13; size: NA; J: TRBJ1-4; CDR3: CASSPPTVEKLFF; DNA: TGTGCCAGCAGCCCCCCTACCGTTGAAAAACTGTTTTTT
D: NA; V: TRBV7-9; length: 16; size: NA; J: TRBJ1-6; CDR3: CASSPSGRGGQSPLHF; DNA: TGTGCCAGCAGCCCTTCGGGACGAGGGGGTCAGTCACCCCTCCACTTT
D: TRBD2; V: TRBV5-1; length: 15; size: NA; J: TRBJ2-5; CDR3: CASSKSTSHQETQYF; DNA: TGCGCCAGCAGTAAATCGACTAGCCACCAAGAGACCCAGTACTTC